This is a list of T cell receptor beta chains from one sample in a study of T cells in Graves' hyperthyroidism and ophthalmopathy. A single record per CDR3 protein comes from TCRdb applying MiXCR to the multiplex PCR reads. This sample has about 58,000 distinct CDR3 sequences, with about 50% found just once. Sequencing used blood. All receptors derive from a woman aged 25 to 39 with Graves' ophthalmopathy. Each CDR3 is given with its conserved first and last residue. Each record gives: J gene, V gene, D gene, clone size, CDR3 DNA, CDR3 protein. D genes are given only for firm matches. Size tells how often a clone was seen (once, few, many) or the class of an expanded clone, and some rows leave it out.

>TRBJ1-6|TRBV2|TRBD1|NA
TGTGCCAGCAGTATTGAGACAGGGGAGAATTCACCCCTCCACTTT
CASSIETGENSPLHF
>TRBJ2-4|TRBV12-3/TRBV12-4|NA|many
TGTGCCAGCAGTTTATCTAGGGAGAACATTCAGTACTTC
CASSLSRENIQYF
>TRBJ2-1|TRBV25-1|NA|NA
TGTGCCCTTGAGGCCTACAATGAGCAGTTCTTC
CALEAYNEQFF
>TRBJ2-2|TRBV6-5|NA|many
TGTGCCAGCAGTCGATCCAGGGTGGGCGGGAACACCGGGGAGCTGTTTTTT
CASSRSRVGGNTGELFF
>TRBJ2-5|TRBV5-6|NA|NA
TGCGCCATCAGCTTGCTCGGGGTTCAAGAGACCCAGTACTTC
CAISLLGVQETQYF
>TRBJ1-4|TRBV20-1|NA|many
TGCAGTGCTAGAGTCGGGGGAACAACTAATGAAAAACTGTTTTTT
CSARVGGTTNEKLFF
>TRBJ2-7|TRBV29-1|NA|NA
TGCAGCTTCGGGGGTAACTACGAGCAGTACTTC
CSFGGNYEQYF
>TRBJ2-6|TRBV4-1|TRBD2|NA
TGCGCCAGCAGCACGACGGGGGGGTCTGGGGCCAACGTCCTGACTTTC
CASSTTGGSGANVLTF
>TRBJ1-1|TRBV19|NA|many
TGTGCCAGTACCTCTTCCGCGGGGAGAAACACTGAAGCTTTCTTT
CASTSSAGRNTEAFF
>TRBJ2-7|TRBV2|NA|NA
TGTGCCAGCAGCTTATCTGGAGTCCTGCGCGAGCAGTACTTC
CASSLSGVLREQYF
>TRBJ1-1|TRBV7-6|TRBD1|many
TGTGCCAGCAGCTACACGACAGGGGAGAACACTGAAGCTTTCTTT
CASSYTTGENTEAFF